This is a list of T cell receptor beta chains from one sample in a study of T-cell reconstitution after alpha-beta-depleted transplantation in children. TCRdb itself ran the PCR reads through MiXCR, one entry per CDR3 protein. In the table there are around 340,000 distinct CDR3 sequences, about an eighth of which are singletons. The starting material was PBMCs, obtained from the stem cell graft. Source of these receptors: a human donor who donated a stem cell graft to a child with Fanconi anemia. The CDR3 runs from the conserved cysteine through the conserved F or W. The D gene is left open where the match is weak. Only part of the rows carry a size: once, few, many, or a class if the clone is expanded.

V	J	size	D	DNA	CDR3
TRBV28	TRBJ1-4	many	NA	TGTGCCAGCAGTCCCGCGACGGGGACTAATGAAAAACTGTTTTTT	CASSPATGTNEKLFF
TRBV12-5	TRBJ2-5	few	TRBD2	TGTGCTAGTGGCTTCGGACTAGCGGGGAGAGAGACCCAGTACTTC	CASGFGLAGRETQYF
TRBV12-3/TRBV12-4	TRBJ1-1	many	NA	TGTGCCAGCAGGTCCTATGGAGGCACTGAAGCTTTCTTT	CASRSYGGTEAFF
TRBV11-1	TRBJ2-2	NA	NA	TGTGCCAGCAGCTCGGCACCGCTTAACACCGGGGAGCTGTTTTTT	CASSSAPLNTGELFF
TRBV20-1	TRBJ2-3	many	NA	TGCAGTGCTAGAGATCCCCCCAGCGGGTTCGCAGATACGCAGTATTTT	CSARDPPSGFADTQYF
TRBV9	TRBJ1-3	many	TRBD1	TGTGCCAGCAGCCCAGGGACAGGGGGTGGAAACACCATATATTTT	CASSPGTGGGNTIYF
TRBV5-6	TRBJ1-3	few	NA	TGTGCCAGCAGCTGGGGAGGGGACACCATATATTTT	CASSWGGDTIYF
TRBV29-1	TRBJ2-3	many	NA	TGCAGCGTTGAACCCAACCGTGGCGCAGATACGCAGTATTTT	CSVEPNRGADTQYF
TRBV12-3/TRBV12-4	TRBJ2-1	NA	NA	TGTGCCAGCAGTTTAGCGGGAGGTCTACCCAATGAGCAGTTCTTC	CASSLAGGLPNEQFF
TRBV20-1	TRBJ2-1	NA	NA	TGCAGTGCTCAAGGTCCGTGGGGCTGGGGTAATGAGCAGTTCTTC	CSAQGPWGWGNEQFF
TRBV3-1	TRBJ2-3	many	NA	TGTGCCAGCAGCCTCGGGGGAAGTACGCAGTATTTT	CASSLGGSTQYF
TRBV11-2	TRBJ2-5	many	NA	TGTGCCAGCAGCAGGATAAACCGCGGCGCAGAGACCCAGTACTTC	CASSRINRGAETQYF
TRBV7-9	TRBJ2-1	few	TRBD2	TGTGCCAGCACCCCGGCCGGACTAGCGGGGGGGGAGCAGTTCTTC	CASTPAGLAGGEQFF
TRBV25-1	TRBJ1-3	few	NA	TGTGCCAGCAGTGAACAGTCCTCTGGAAACACCATATATTTT	CASSEQSSGNTIYF
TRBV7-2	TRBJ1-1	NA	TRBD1	TGTGCCAGCAGCGACCGCGGGGGGACAGGCGAAGCTTTCTTT	CASSDRGGTGEAFF
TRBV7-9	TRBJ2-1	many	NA	TGTGCCAGCAGCTTAAATGTGAATGAGCAGTTCTTC	CASSLNVNEQFF
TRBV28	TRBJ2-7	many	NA	TGTGCCAGCAGGTCCGACCAGAACAGGGACTATTGGGGGCCCTACGAGCAGTACTTC	CASRSDQNRDYWGPYEQYF
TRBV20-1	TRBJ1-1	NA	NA	TGCAGTGCTAGAGATAGAGTCAAAGCAGCTTTCTTT	CSARDRVKAAFF
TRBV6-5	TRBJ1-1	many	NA	TGTGCCAGCAGTTACGCGGGGAACACTGAAGCTTTCTTT	CASSYAGNTEAFF
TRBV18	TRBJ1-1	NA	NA	TGTGCCAGCTCCGGGGGCCTTACAGGTTGGAACACTGAAGCTTTCTTT	CASSGGLTGWNTEAFF
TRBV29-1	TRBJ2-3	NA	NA	TGCAGCGTTGAAGCACCCTTCGGATCAGCCACAGATACGCAGTATTTT	CSVEAPFGSATDTQYF
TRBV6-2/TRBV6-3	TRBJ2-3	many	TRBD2	TGTGCCAGCAGGGGACTAGCGGTAGATACGCAGTATTTT	CASRGLAVDTQYF
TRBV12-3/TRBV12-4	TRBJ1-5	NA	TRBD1	TGTGCCAGCAGTGAGTCCCGGGACAGATATAGCAATCAGCCCCAGCATTTT	CASSESRDRYSNQPQHF
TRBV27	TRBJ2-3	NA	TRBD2	TGTGCCAGCAAGGGCCCTTTAGGGCGGGGGGCCAGTCCAGATACGCAGTATTTT	CASKGPLGRGASPDTQYF
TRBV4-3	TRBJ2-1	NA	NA	TGCGCCAGCAACCAAGGGGTCGGGTCCTCCAATGAGCAGTTCTTC	CASNQGVGSSNEQFF
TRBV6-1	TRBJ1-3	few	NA	TGTGCAACAACGTCCGGGGTGTCTGGAAACACCATATATTTT	CATTSGVSGNTIYF
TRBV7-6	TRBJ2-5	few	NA	TGTGCCAGCAGTTTAGGACATACGGGCCAAGAGACCCAGTACTTC	CASSLGHTGQETQYF
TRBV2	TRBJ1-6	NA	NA	TGTGCCAGCAGCCAAAGCTCCTATAATTCACCCCTCCACTTT	CASSQSSYNSPLHF
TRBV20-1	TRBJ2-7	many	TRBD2	TGCAGTGCTAGGACTAGCGGTAACTACGAGCAGTACTTC	CSARTSGNYEQYF
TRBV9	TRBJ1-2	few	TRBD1	TGTGCCAGCAGCACAGCTGGGACAGGGTATGGCTACACCTTC	CASSTAGTGYGYTF
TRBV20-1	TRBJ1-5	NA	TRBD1	TGCAGTGCTATCACCCCCGGGACAGGGAGCAATCAGCCCCAGCATTTT	CSAITPGTGSNQPQHF
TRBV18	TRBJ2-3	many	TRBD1	TGTGCCAGCTCACCTCGACAGGGTAACACAGATACGCAGTATTTT	CASSPRQGNTDTQYF
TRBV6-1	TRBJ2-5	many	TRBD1	TGTGCCAGCAGTGTACAGGGGAAAGAGACCCAGTACTTC	CASSVQGKETQYF
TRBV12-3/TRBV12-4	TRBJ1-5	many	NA	TGTGCCAGCAGTGGGGCGGCCGATCAGCCCCAGCATTTT	CASSGAADQPQHF
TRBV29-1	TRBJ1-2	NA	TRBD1	TGCAGCGCTAGAAAAGAGGGGGCGACAGGAGGCTACACCTTC	CSARKEGATGGYTF
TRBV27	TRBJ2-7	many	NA	TGTGCCAGCAGTTTCCAGGACTCCTACGAGCAGTACTTC	CASSFQDSYEQYF
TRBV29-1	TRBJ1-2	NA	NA	TGCAGCGTTGAAGATAGCAGGACGGGGATCTATGGCTACACCTTC	CSVEDSRTGIYGYTF
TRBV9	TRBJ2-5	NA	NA	TGTGCCAGCAGCGAGGGACCTGGAGGGGAGACCCAGTACTTC	CASSEGPGGETQYF